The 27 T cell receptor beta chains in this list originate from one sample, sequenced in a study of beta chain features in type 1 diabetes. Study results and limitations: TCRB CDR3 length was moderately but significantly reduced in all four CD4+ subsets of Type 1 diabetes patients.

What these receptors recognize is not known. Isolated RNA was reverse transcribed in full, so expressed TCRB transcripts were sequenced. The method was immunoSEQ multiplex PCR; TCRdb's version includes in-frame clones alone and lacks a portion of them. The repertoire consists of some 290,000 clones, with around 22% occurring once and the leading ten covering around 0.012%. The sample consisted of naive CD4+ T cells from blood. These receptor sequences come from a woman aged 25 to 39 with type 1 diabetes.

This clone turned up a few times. CDR3 protein: CASSQNSGGWDTGELFF. DNA of the CDR3: TGTGCCAGCAGCCAAAACTCAGGGGGCTGGGACACCGGGGAGCTGTTTTTT. The chain has TRBV11-2 and TRBJ2-2, with 8 bases fitting TRBD1. Trimming removed 5 bases from V and 3 bases from J; junction bases left unmatched: 11. Germline V gives CDR1 SGHAT, CDR2 FQNNGV. The length of the CDR3 is 17 residues.

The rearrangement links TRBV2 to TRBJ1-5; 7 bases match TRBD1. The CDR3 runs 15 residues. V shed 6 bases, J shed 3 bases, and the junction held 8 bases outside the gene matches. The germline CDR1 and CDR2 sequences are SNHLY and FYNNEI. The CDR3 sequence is CASRKRQGDNQPQHF. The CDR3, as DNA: TGTGCCAGCAGAAAGCGTCAGGGGGACAATCAGCCCCAGCATTTT.

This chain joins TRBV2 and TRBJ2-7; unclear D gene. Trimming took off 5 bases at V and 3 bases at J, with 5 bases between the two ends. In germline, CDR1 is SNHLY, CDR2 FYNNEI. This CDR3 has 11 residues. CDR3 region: CASSPYYEQYF. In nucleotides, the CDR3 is TGTGCCAGCAGTCCCTACTACGAGCAGTACTTC.

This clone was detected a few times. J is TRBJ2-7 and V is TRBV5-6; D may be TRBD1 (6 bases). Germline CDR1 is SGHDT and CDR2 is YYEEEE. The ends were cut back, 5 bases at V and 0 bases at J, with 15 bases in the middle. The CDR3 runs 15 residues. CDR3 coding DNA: TGTGCCAGCAGACGCCGGGACACGAGCTCCTACGAGCAGTACTTC. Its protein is CASRRRDTSSYEQYF.

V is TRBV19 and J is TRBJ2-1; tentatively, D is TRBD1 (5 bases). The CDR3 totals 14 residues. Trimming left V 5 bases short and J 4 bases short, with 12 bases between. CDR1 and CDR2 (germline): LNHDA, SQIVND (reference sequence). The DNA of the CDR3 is TGTGCCAGTAGTCCCTCCCCAGGGTACAATGAGCAGTTCTTC. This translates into CASSPSPGYNEQFF.

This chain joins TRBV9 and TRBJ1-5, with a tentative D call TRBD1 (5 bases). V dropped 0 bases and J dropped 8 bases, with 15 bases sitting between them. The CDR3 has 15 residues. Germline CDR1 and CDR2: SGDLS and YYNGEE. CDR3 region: CASSVGGARREPQHF. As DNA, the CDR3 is TGTGCCAGCAGCGTAGGGGGCGCCCGGAGGGAGCCCCAGCATTTT. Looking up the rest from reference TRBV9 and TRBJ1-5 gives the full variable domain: DSGVTQTPKHLITATGQRVTLRCSPRSGDLSVYWYQQSLDQGLQFLIQYYNGEERAKGNILERFSAQQFPDLHSELNLSSLELGDSALYFCASSVGGARREPQHFGDGTRLSIL.

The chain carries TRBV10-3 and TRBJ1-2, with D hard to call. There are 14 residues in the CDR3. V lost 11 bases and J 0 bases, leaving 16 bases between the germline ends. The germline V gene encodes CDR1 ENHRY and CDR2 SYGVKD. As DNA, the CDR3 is TGTGCCGCCGCGGGCACCAACACTAACTATGGCTACACCTTC. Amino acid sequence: CAAAGTNTNYGYTF.

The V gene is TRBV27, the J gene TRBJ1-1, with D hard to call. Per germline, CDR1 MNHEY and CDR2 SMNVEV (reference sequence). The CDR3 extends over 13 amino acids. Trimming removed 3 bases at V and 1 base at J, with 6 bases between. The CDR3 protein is CASSFKANTEAFF. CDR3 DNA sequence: TGTGCCAGCAGTTTCAAAGCGAACACTGAAGCTTTCTTT.

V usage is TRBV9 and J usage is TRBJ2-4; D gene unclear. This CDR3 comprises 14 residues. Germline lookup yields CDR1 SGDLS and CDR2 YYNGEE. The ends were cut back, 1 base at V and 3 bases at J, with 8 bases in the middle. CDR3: CASSVPGFKNIQYF. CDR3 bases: TGTGCCAGCAGCGTACCCGGGTTCAAAAACATTCAGTACTTC.

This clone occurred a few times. The CDR3: CASSHGTEETQYF. DNA of the CDR3: TGTGCCAGCAGCCACGGGACAGAAGAGACCCAGTACTTC. The chain joins TRBV7-8 to TRBJ2-5; 7 positions match TRBD1. After removal of 5 bases from V and 3 bases from J, the junction contained 3 bases not matched to a gene. Per germline, CDR1 SGHVS and CDR2 FQNEAQ. The CDR3 has 13 residues.

CDR3 sequence reads: CASSQFGTQGDYEQYF. CDR3 nucleotides: TGTGCCAGCAGCCAGTTCGGGACACAGGGAGACTACGAGCAGTACTTC. The rearrangement links TRBV14 to TRBJ2-7; tentative D call: TRBD1 (6 bases). Germline-derived CDR1 and CDR2 are SGHDN and FVKESK. V was trimmed by 3 bases and J by 3 bases, leaving 18 bases between them. This CDR3 is built from 16 residues.

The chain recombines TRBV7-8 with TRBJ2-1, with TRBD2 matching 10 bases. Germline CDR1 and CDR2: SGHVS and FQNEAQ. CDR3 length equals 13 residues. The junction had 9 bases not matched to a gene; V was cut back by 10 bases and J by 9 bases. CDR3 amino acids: CATRLAGEFEQFF. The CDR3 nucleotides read TGTGCCACCCGGCTAGCGGGAGAGTTTGAGCAGTTCTTC.

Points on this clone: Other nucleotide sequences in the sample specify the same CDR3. In nucleotides, the CDR3 is TGCAGCGTTGCTCAGGGGAACTATGGCTACACCTTC. It translates to CSVAQGNYGYTF. V usage is TRBV29-1 and J usage is TRBJ1-2, with D maybe TRBD1 (6 bases). This CDR3 contains 12 residues. Germline CDR1 reads SQVTM; CDR2 reads ANQGSEA. With 4 bases removed from V and 2 bases from J, the gap between germline ends came to 8 bases.

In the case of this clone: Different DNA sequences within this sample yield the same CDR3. In DNA, the CDR3 is TGTGCCAGCAGCGCCCAGGGACAGGGCATTGAGACCCAGTACTTC. It translates to CASSAQGQGIETQYF. V gene TRBV9 combines with J gene TRBJ2-5; 9 bases agree with TRBD1. CDR3 length: 15 residues. The V and J ends lost 3 bases and 5 bases, in that order; junction bases with no gene match: 8. Germline assignment: CDR1 SGDLS and CDR2 YYNGEE.

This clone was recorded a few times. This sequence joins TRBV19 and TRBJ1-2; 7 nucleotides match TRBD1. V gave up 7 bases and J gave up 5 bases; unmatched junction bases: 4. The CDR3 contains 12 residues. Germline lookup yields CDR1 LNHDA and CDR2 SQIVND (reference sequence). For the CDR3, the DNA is TGTGCCAGTATTAACAGGGGTTATGGCTACACCTTC. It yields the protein CASINRGYGYTF. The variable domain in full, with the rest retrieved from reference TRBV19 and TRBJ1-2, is DGGITQSPKYLFRKEGQNVTLSCEQNLNHDAMYWYRQDPGQGLRLIYYSQIVNDFQKGDIAEGYSVSREKKESFPLTVTSAQKNPTAFYLCASINRGYGYTFGSGTRLTVV.

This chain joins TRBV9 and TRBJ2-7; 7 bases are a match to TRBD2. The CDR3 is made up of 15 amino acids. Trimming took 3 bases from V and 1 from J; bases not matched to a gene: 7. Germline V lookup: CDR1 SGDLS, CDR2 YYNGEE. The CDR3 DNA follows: TGTGCCAGCAGCGCGGCGGGGGACGCATCCTACGAGCAGTACTTC. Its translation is CASSAAGDASYEQYF.

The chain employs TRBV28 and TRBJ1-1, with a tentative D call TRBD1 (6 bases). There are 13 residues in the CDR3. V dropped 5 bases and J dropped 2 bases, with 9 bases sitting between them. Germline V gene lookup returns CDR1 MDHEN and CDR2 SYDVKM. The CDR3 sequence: CASSTDSNTEAFF. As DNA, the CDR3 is TGTGCCAGCAGTACGGACAGTAACACTGAAGCTTTCTTT.

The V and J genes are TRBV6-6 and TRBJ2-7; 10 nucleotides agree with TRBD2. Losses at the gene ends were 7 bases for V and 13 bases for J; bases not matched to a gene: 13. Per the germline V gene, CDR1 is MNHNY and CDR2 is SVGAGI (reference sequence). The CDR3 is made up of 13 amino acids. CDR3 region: CASISPSGSPAYF. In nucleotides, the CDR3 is TGTGCCAGCATCAGCCCTAGCGGGAGCCCAGCTTACTTC.

The CDR3 protein is CASSSENLAGVRSSYNEQFF. The CDR3 DNA reads TGTGCCAGCAGCTCCGAAAACCTAGCGGGAGTTCGGAGCTCCTACAATGAGCAGTTCTTC. The chain has TRBV7-3 and TRBJ2-1, with 10 bases fitting TRBD2. The CDR3 extends over 20 amino acids. Germline V lookup: CDR1 SGHTA, CDR2 FQGTGA. The junction had 15 bases not matched to a gene; V was cut back by 4 bases and J by 0 bases.

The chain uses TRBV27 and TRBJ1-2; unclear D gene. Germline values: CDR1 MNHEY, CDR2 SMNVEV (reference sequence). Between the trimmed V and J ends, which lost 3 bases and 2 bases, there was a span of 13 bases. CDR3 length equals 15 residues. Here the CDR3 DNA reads TGTGCCAGCAGTTTTCTATCCGGGGTCAACTATGGCTACACCTTC. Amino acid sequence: CASSFLSGVNYGYTF.

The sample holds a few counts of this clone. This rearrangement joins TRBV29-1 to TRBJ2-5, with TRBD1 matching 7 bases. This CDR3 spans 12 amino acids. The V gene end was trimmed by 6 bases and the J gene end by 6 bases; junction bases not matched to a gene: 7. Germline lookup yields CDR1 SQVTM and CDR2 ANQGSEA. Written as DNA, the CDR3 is TGCAGCGTCCTAACAGGGGAAAAGACCCAGTACTTC. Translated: CSVLTGEKTQYF.

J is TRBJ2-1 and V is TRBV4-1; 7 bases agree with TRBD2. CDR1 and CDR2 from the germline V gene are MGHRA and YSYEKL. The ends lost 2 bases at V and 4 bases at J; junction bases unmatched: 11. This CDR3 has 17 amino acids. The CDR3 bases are TGCGCCAGCAGCCAAACTCCCCTAGCGGCCTCATACAATGAGCAGTTCTTC. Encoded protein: CASSQTPLAASYNEQFF.

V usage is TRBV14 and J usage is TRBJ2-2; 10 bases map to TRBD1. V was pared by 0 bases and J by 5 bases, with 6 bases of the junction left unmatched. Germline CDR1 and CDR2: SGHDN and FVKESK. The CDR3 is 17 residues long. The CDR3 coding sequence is TGTGCCAGCAGCCAAGAGGACGGGACAGGGGTTACCGGGGAGCTGTTTTTT. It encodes CASSQEDGTGVTGELFF.

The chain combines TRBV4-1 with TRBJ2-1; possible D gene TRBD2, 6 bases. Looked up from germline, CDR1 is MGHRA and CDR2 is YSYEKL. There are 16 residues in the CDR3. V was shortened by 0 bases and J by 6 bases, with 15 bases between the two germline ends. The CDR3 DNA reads TGCGCCAGCAGCCAAGATAGGGGACTCCAACCCAATGAGCAGTTCTTC. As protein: CASSQDRGLQPNEQFF.

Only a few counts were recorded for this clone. CDR3 protein: CAWSLGGFQPQHF. The CDR3 DNA reads as TGTGCCTGGAGTCTCGGGGGATTTCAGCCCCAGCATTTT. V and J are TRBV30 and TRBJ1-5; a weak D match, TRBD1 (5 bases). The CDR3 has 13 amino acids. V was shortened by 2 bases and J by 6 bases, with 11 bases between the two germline ends. Germline V lookup: CDR1 GTSNPN, CDR2 SVGIG (reference sequence).

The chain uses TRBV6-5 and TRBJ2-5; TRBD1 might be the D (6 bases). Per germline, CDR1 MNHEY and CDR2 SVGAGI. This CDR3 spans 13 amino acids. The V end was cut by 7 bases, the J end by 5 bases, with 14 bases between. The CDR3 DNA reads TGTGCCAGCATCCGAAGGGGGTCCGAGACCCAGTACTTC. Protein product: CASIRRGSETQYF.

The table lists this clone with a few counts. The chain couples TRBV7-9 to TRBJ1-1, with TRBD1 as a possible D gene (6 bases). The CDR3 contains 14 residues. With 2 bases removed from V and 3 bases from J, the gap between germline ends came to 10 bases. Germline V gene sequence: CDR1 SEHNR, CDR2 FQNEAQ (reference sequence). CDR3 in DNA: TGTGCCAGCAGCTTACAGGGGCTGCACACTGAAGCTTTCTTT. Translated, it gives CASSLQGLHTEAFF.